One sample yielded the 30 T cell receptor beta chains listed below, sequenced in a study of siplizumab effects on memory and regulatory T cells. The protocol was immunoSEQ multiplex PCR, while the TCRdb copy is restricted to in-frame clones and leaves out a portion. The data show approximately 100,000 clones, with approximately 92% seen just once and roughly 2.6% held by the top ten. The sequencing input was CD4+ T cells sorted from blood. All receptors come from a human donor in good health. Some clones in this sample may be carry-over from other donors' samples.

The chain couples TRBV4-2 to TRBJ2-3; D might be TRBD2 (6 bases). The V gene lost 2 bases and the J gene lost 2 bases, with 14 bases spanning the gap. CDR1 is LGHNA and CDR2 is YNFKEQ in the germline V gene. CDR3 length: 16 amino acids. The CDR3 protein is CASSQNPGGNTDTQYF. The CDR3 nucleotides are TGTGCCAGCAGCCAAAACCCAGGCGGGAACACAGATACGCAGTATTTT.

V and J are TRBV5-6 and TRBJ2-3; D may correspond to TRBD1 or TRBD2 (5 bases each). The CDR3 runs to 15 residues. Trimming removed 4 bases at V and 0 bases at J, with 12 bases between. Germline loops: CDR1 SGHDT, CDR2 YYEEEE. CDR3 DNA: TGTGCCAGCAGCCTTTTCGGGGCAAGCACAGATACGCAGTATTTT. This sequence encodes CASSLFGASTDTQYF.

The CDR3 sequence: CASSVTSDKNIQYF. The CDR3 DNA reads TGCGCCAGCAGCGTGACTAGCGACAAAAACATTCAGTACTTC. V usage is TRBV5-1 and J usage is TRBJ2-4; 8 bases line up with TRBD2. V lost 4 bases and J lost 3; bases outside the gene matches: 3. Looked up from germline, CDR1 is SGHRS and CDR2 is YFSETQ. The CDR3 covers 14 residues. The entire variable domain, with the rest obtained from reference TRBV5-1 and TRBJ2-4, is as follows: KAGVTQTPRYLIKTRGQQVTLSCSPISGHRSVSWYQQTPGQGLQFLFEYFSETQRNKGNFPGRFSGRQFSNSRSEMNVSTLELGDSALYLCASSVTSDKNIQYFGAGTRLSVL.

This chain uses TRBV2 with TRBJ1-2; D not certain. V lost 8 bases, J lost 4 bases, and 11 bases lay in between. Germline CDR1 is SNHLY and CDR2 is FYNNEI. The CDR3 length is 12 residues. CDR3 amino acids: CASDARVYGYTF. CDR3 nucleotides: TGTGCCAGCGATGCAAGGGTCTATGGCTACACCTTC.

V and J are TRBV6-6 and TRBJ2-1, with TRBD2 matching 7 bases. J lost 1 base, V lost 2 bases, and 2 bases had no gene match. CDR3 length: 15 amino acids. CDR1 is MNHNY, CDR2 SVGAGI, per germline (reference sequence). CDR3 in amino acids: CASSYTGLSYNEQFF. DNA of the CDR3: TGTGCCAGCAGTTACACGGGACTATCCTACAATGAGCAGTTCTTC.

The chain employs TRBV19 and TRBJ2-1; 10 nucleotides align to TRBD1. The length of the CDR3 is 12 residues. The germline V gene encodes CDR1 LNHDA and CDR2 SQIVND (reference sequence). Trimming cost V 8 bases and J 14 bases; bases outside gene matches: 9. The DNA of the CDR3 is TGTGCCAGTGGACTGGACAGGGGGGGGGAGTTCTTC. Its translation: CASGLDRGGEFF.

The chain has TRBV28 and TRBJ1-5, with D uncertain. In germline, CDR1 is MDHEN, CDR2 SYDVKM. The CDR3 has 16 amino acids. V was pared by 1 base and J by 5 bases, with 15 bases between. The CDR3: CASSLFSLYSDQPQHF. The CDR3 DNA reads as TGTGCCAGCAGTTTATTCAGTCTTTATTCGGATCAGCCCCAGCATTTT.

Here the CDR3 reads CASSPPMVSYGYTF. The DNA of the CDR3 is TGTGCCAGCTCACCACCGATGGTTTCCTATGGCTACACCTTC. The chain has TRBV18 and TRBJ1-2; no clear D gene. Per the germline V gene, CDR1 is KGHSH and CDR2 is LQKENI. Trimming took 0 bases from V and 4 from J, leaving 9 bases between them. The CDR3 runs to 14 residues.

This clone was seen only once. The chain is built from TRBV28 and TRBJ2-1, with TRBD1 matching 9 bases. The CDR3 spans 17 residues. Germline CDR1 MDHEN, CDR2 SYDVKM. Trimming cost V 3 bases and J 3 bases; bases outside gene matches: 9. In nucleotides, the CDR3 is TGTGCCAGCAGTTTGCGACCCTCGGGACAGGGCTACAATGAGCAGTTCTTC. Its translation is CASSLRPSGQGYNEQFF.

The CDR3 sequence is CASSSSPGETQYF. CDR3 DNA: TGTGCCAGCAGCTCCTCACCCGGAGAGACCCAGTACTTC. V usage is TRBV5-6 and J usage is TRBJ2-5; D is undetermined. This CDR3 comprises 13 residues. Germline lookup yields CDR1 SGHDT and CDR2 YYEEEE. The V and J ends lost 3 bases and 4 bases respectively, with 10 bases between them.

This rearrangement joins TRBV19 to TRBJ1-3; 9 nucleotides agree with TRBD1. This CDR3 has 17 amino acids. J lost 0 bases, V lost 5 bases, and 8 bases had no gene match. Looked up from germline, CDR1 is LNHDA and CDR2 is SQIVND (reference sequence). CDR3: CASSQDRGRYSGNTIYF. The CDR3 DNA follows: TGTGCCAGTAGTCAGGACAGGGGAAGATACTCTGGAAACACCATATATTTT.

This clone was seen only a few times. The chain has TRBV5-1 and TRBJ2-7, with D hard to call. Trimming took 0 bases from V and 2 from J, leaving 6 bases between them. This CDR3 contains 13 residues. Germline assignment: CDR1 SGHRS and CDR2 YFSETQ. CDR3 DNA sequence: TGCGCCAGCAGCTTGGACCCTACCTACGAGCAGTACTTC. Translation: CASSLDPTYEQYF.

The chain carries TRBV18 and TRBJ1-5, with 9 bases that match TRBD1. Germline-derived CDR1 and CDR2 are KGHSH and LQKENI. The CDR3 is made up of 15 amino acids. The junction had 5 bases not matched to a gene; V was cut back by 2 bases and J by 6 bases. CDR3 DNA: TGTGCCAGCTCACCAGAGGGACAGGGTTCTCAGCCCCAGCATTTT. It translates to CASSPEGQGSQPQHF.

J is TRBJ2-7 and V is TRBV23-1, with D possibly TRBD1 on 6 matching bases. TRBV23-1 is an open reading frame, and its role is uncertain. V shed 3 bases and J shed 3 bases, with 12 bases lying between them. The CDR3 length is 14 residues. The CDR3 sequence is CASSHRGLIYEQYF. Written as DNA, the CDR3 is TGCGCCAGCAGTCACAGGGGTTTAATCTACGAGCAGTACTTC.

J is TRBJ2-3 and V is TRBV28; weak D call: TRBD1 (5 bases). Germline assignment: CDR1 MDHEN and CDR2 SYDVKM. This CDR3 contains 18 residues. V gave up 4 bases and J gave up 1 base, with 21 bases separating them. For the CDR3, the DNA is TGTGCCAGCAGTTCATATTCTCGCGCAGGGCCTGGCACAGATACGCAGTATTTT. It yields the protein CASSSYSRAGPGTDTQYF.

This chain connects TRBV11-2 to TRBJ1-2; D is unresolved. This CDR3 contains 14 residues. The V gene lost 0 bases and the J gene lost 5 bases, with 10 bases spanning the gap. Germline V gene lookup returns CDR1 SGHAT and CDR2 FQNNGV. DNA for the CDR3: TGTGCCAGCAGCTTAGATCGGGCAGTTTATGGCTACACCTTC. It translates to CASSLDRAVYGYTF.

The chain recombines TRBV11-3 with TRBJ2-3, with D maybe TRBD2 (6 bases). The CDR3 has 13 amino acids. V was shortened by 4 bases and J by 4 bases, with 9 bases between the two germline ends. CDR1 SGHNT and CDR2 YENEEA come from the germline V gene. CDR3: CASSSRLADTQYF. The DNA of the CDR3 is TGTGCCAGCAGCTCCAGACTAGCAGATACGCAGTATTTT.

This clone was detected once. The chain employs TRBV6-4 and TRBJ2-2, with 11 bases matching TRBD2. This CDR3 is 16 amino acids long. With 5 bases clipped from V and 0 bases from J, the junction kept 2 bases outside the gene matches. Germline-derived CDR1 and CDR2 are MRHNA and SNTAGT. The CDR3 spells CASSRLAGPNTGELFF. In nucleotides, the CDR3 is TGTGCCAGCAGTCGACTAGCGGGGCCGAACACCGGGGAGCTGTTTTTT.

The chain carries TRBV2 and TRBJ2-7; a possible D gene is TRBD2 (5 bases). Looked up from germline, CDR1 is SNHLY and CDR2 is FYNNEI. The V end lost 8 bases, the J end lost 6 bases, and 14 bases lay between the germline ends. The CDR3 consists of 12 residues. The CDR3 sequence is CASGRGEGEQYF. The DNA of the CDR3 is TGTGCCAGCGGGAGAGGTGAGGGCGAGCAGTACTTC.

The V gene is TRBV28, the J gene TRBJ1-2; D gene ambiguous. The germline V gene encodes CDR1 MDHEN and CDR2 SYDVKM. This CDR3 has 12 amino acids. Trimming shortened V by 9 bases and J by 8 bases, and 16 bases separated the two germline ends. CDR3: CASQNPLGGYTF. In nucleotides, the CDR3 is TGTGCCAGTCAGAACCCCCTGGGCGGCTACACCTTC.

The gene calls are TRBV4-1 and TRBJ2-7; D remains ambiguous. Germline values: CDR1 MGHRA, CDR2 YSYEKL. Trimming removed 1 base from V and 6 bases from J, with 7 bases in between. CDR3 length equals 12 residues. The CDR3 DNA reads TGCGCCAGCAGCCAAGTAGGTTTCGAGCAGTACTTC. It yields the protein CASSQVGFEQYF.

The V and J genes are TRBV2 and TRBJ2-3, with 7 bases lining up with TRBD2. With 0 bases clipped from V and 6 bases from J, the junction kept 9 bases outside the gene matches. Germline values: CDR1 SNHLY, CDR2 FYNNEI. This CDR3 comprises 16 residues. CDR3: CASSEAGGEGLDTQYF. The CDR3 region has the DNA TGTGCCAGCAGTGAAGCGGGAGGGGAAGGACTGGATACGCAGTATTTT.

V gene TRBV5-4 combines with J gene TRBJ2-5, with D tentatively TRBD1 (5 bases). Trimming cost V 4 bases and J 3 bases, with 16 bases left between them. The germline CDR1 and CDR2 sequences are SGHNT and YYREEE (reference sequence). The CDR3 contains 15 residues. The CDR3 loop is CASSVRQSAKETQYF. DNA for the CDR3: TGTGCCAGCAGCGTACGACAGAGCGCCAAAGAGACCCAGTACTTC.

The chain joins TRBV27 to TRBJ2-5; tentative D call: TRBD1 (5 bases). Germline CDR1 and CDR2: MNHEY and SMNVEV (reference sequence). V lost 3 bases, J lost 3 bases, and 8 bases lay in between. The CDR3 runs to 13 residues. The CDR3 DNA reads as TGTGCCAGCAGTTTCCAGGGTGAAGAGACCCAGTACTTC. Its protein is CASSFQGEETQYF.

The chain uses TRBV6-5 and TRBJ1-4; D remains ambiguous. The length of the CDR3 is 15 residues. Germline V gene lookup returns CDR1 MNHEY and CDR2 SVGAGI. Trimming removed 6 bases from V and 6 bases from J, with 17 bases in between. This CDR3 reads CASRFGVGRDEKLFF. DNA of the CDR3: TGTGCCAGCAGGTTCGGGGTAGGAAGGGATGAAAAACTGTTTTTT.

The chain has TRBV28 and TRBJ2-1, with D perhaps being TRBD1 or TRBD2 (6 bases each). With 7 bases removed from V and 0 bases from J, the gap between germline ends came to 16 bases. The CDR3 consists of 16 residues. The germline V gene encodes CDR1 MDHEN and CDR2 SYDVKM. The CDR3, as DNA: TGTGCCAGCACCCAAGGGGGGTCGAGCTCCTACAATGAGCAGTTCTTC. This translates into CASTQGGSSSYNEQFF.

The V call is TRBV7-9, the J call TRBJ2-6, with TRBD1 matching over 7 bases. The germline gives CDR1 SEHNR, CDR2 FQNEAQ (reference sequence). The junction had 9 bases not matched to a gene; V was cut back by 5 bases and J by 2 bases. There are 17 residues in the CDR3. The CDR3 DNA reads TGTGCCAGCAGCATCGGAACAGGGACAGCTGGGGCCAACGTCCTGACTTTC. Its translation: CASSIGTGTAGANVLTF.

This clone was counted a single time. This sequence joins TRBV9 and TRBJ2-5, with a tentative D call TRBD1 (6 bases). The germline V gene has CDR1 SGDLS and CDR2 YYNGEE. This CDR3 spans 13 amino acids. Deletions cut 4 bases from V and 4 bases from J, with 11 bases between. CDR3 DNA sequence: TGTGCCAGCAGCTCGATGGGGGCAGAGACCCAGTACTTC. This gives the protein CASSSMGAETQYF.

The gene calls are TRBV7-3 and TRBJ2-5; D remains ambiguous. Germline CDR1 SGHTA, CDR2 FQGTGA. CDR3 size: 13 residues. Trimming took 5 bases from V and 2 from J, leaving 9 bases between them. CDR3 protein: CASSRAVQETQYF. The CDR3 bases are TGTGCCAGCAGCCGAGCCGTACAAGAGACCCAGTACTTC.

The chain uses TRBV11-2 and TRBJ1-2, with D unclear. The germline gives CDR1 SGHAT, CDR2 FQNNGV. V was clipped by 5 bases and J by 5 bases, with 18 bases between them. This CDR3 comprises 15 residues. The CDR3 nucleotides are TGTGCCAGCAGCCCAGTTCGTACGGTACGATATGGCTACACCTTC. Translating it yields CASSPVRTVRYGYTF.